Below, 23 T cell receptor beta chains from the same sample are listed, as sequenced in a study of OX40 agonist ivuxolimab in advanced cancers. The library came from the immunoSEQ multiplex PCR assay. TCRdb re-hosts the immuneACCESS table, in-frame sequences only. Its copies lack some clones; in the studies checked, an unresolved V gene accounts for under half of them, and the cause for the rest is not known. This sample holds some 30,000 clones; over 80% were observed only once. The top ten clonotypes cover 30% to 40% of the sample. Sequences were derived from CD4+ or CD8+ T cells sorted from blood, sampled in a trial of the OX40 agonist ivuxolimab. These receptors all stem from an adult with an advanced solid tumor such as melanoma, head and neck, liver or kidney cancer.

The chain joins TRBV27 to TRBJ2-7; TRBD1 is a possible D gene (6 bases). The CDR3 sequence is 14 residues long. Germline CDR1 and CDR2: MNHEY and SMNVEV (reference sequence). The V gene lost 5 bases and the J gene lost 5 bases, with 16 bases spanning the gap. CDR3 sequence: CASSREDRYHEQYF. CDR3 DNA: TGTGCCAGCAGTCGAGAAGACAGGTACCACGAGCAGTACTTC.

The chain carries TRBV6-1 and TRBJ2-7; 8 bases are a match to TRBD1. The J segment lost 2 bases and the V segment lost 11 bases, leaving 14 bases of the junction unmatched. Germline V CDR1 and CDR2: MNHNS, SASEGT. The CDR3 has 15 amino acids. The CDR3 DNA reads as TGTGCCGGCCACTGGGGACAGGCACCACCCTACGAGCAGTACTTC. It codes for CAGHWGQAPPYEQYF.

The chain employs TRBV7-8 and TRBJ2-2; D not resolved. The V and J ends lost 2 bases and 0 bases respectively, with 7 bases between them. This CDR3 comprises 15 residues. The germline CDR1 and CDR2 sequences are SGHVS and FQNEAQ. The CDR3 here is CASSLRSTNTGELFF. The CDR3 nucleotides are TGTGCCAGCAGCTTAAGGTCCACGAACACCGGGGAGCTGTTTTTT.

This clone appeared a single time. The chain links TRBV15 to TRBJ2-1; either TRBD1 or TRBD2 may supply D (6 bases each). V dropped 9 bases and J dropped 4 bases, with 13 bases sitting between them. The CDR3 totals 13 residues. The germline V gene has CDR1 LNHNV and CDR2 YYDKDF (reference sequence). The CDR3 region has the DNA TGTGCCACTAGCGGACAGTCTTACAATGAGCAGTTCTTC. This sequence encodes CATSGQSYNEQFF.

The chain carries TRBV15 and TRBJ2-7; D is perhaps TRBD2 (5 bases). V was pared by 0 bases and J by 9 bases, with 12 bases between. CDR1 LNHNV and CDR2 YYDKDF come from the germline V gene (reference sequence). The CDR3 is 13 amino acids. The CDR3 DNA follows: TGTGCCACCAGCAGAGATGGGCCGGGGAGGCAGTACTTC. The encoded protein is CATSRDGPGRQYF.

The J gene is TRBJ2-1, the V gene TRBV5-4; 10 nucleotides match TRBD2. Germline trimming cut 5 bases from V and 5 bases from J; bases unmatched to any gene: 10. CDR3 length: 16 amino acids. Germline values: CDR1 SGHNT, CDR2 YYREEE (reference sequence). In DNA, the CDR3 is TGTGCCAGCAGACTACTAGCGGGGACTGAGAACAATGAGCAGTTCTTC. Translation gives CASRLLAGTENNEQFF.

This sequence joins TRBV2 and TRBJ2-7; possible D gene TRBD1, 6 bases. The CDR3 length is 14 residues. The V and J ends lost 5 bases and 2 bases respectively, with 13 bases between them. Germline values: CDR1 SNHLY, CDR2 FYNNEI. CDR3: CASSPRDNTYEQYF. CDR3 bases: TGTGCCAGCAGTCCTCGGGACAACACCTACGAGCAGTACTTC.

Concerning this clone itself: The junction does not match germline at one end; this may be a read error. The rearrangement links TRBV7-9 to TRBJ2-7; D call uncertain. The germline V gene has CDR1 SEHNR and CDR2 FQNEAQ (reference sequence). This CDR3 is built from 9 residues. This CDR3 is CASSPPDLF. In DNA form, the CDR3 reads TGTGCCAGCAGCCCCCCGGACCTCTTC.

The J gene is TRBJ2-1, the V gene TRBV9; 10 bases are a match to TRBD2. The CDR3 covers 17 residues. The junction had 7 bases not matched to a gene; V was cut back by 0 bases and J by 4 bases. Germline CDR1 is SGDLS and CDR2 is YYNGEE. CDR3 region: CASSVGWLAGVYNEQFF. CDR3 sequence (DNA): TGTGCCAGCAGCGTAGGGTGGCTAGCGGGAGTTTACAATGAGCAGTTCTTC.

V gene TRBV4-3 combines with J gene TRBJ2-2, with a weak D call TRBD2 (5 bases). The germline CDR1 and CDR2 sequences are LGHNA and YSLEER. CDR3 length equals 14 residues. The germline V and J ends were trimmed by 4 bases and 6 bases, with 12 bases remaining between them. CDR3 nucleotides: TGCGCCAGCAGCCCCGGAGAGGGTCCCGGGGAGCTGTTTTTT. As protein: CASSPGEGPGELFF.

This rearrangement joins TRBV7-9 to TRBJ2-7, with 8 bases aligning to TRBD2. Germline loops: CDR1 SEHNR, CDR2 FQNEAQ (reference sequence). The CDR3 has 16 residues. Germline trimming cut 4 bases from V and 3 bases from J; bases unmatched to any gene: 11. DNA for the CDR3: TGTGCCAGCAGCTCCTCGGGCGGGAGGCCCATCTACGAGCAGTACTTC. Protein: CASSSSGGRPIYEQYF.

This chain links TRBV28 with TRBJ2-7; the match to TRBD1 covers 7 bases. The CDR3 consists of 13 residues. The germline CDR1 and CDR2 sequences are MDHEN and SYDVKM. Trimming removed 7 bases from V and 6 bases from J; junction bases left unmatched: 9. CDR3 residues: CASIQGYSSEQYF. DNA of the CDR3: TGTGCCAGCATACAGGGGTATAGTTCCGAGCAGTACTTC.

The V call is TRBV7-9, the J call TRBJ2-7; D is unresolved. Germline CDR1 and CDR2: SEHNR and FQNEAQ (reference sequence). Trimming shortened V by 5 bases and J by 0 bases, and 14 bases separated the two germline ends. The CDR3 is 15 amino acids. The CDR3 DNA sequence: TGTGCCAGCAGCCACCCGGACCAGGTCTCCTACGAGCAGTACTTC. Amino acids: CASSHPDQVSYEQYF.

The V gene is TRBV7-9, the J gene TRBJ2-1; weak D call: TRBD1 (6 bases). Trimming removed 0 bases at V and 5 bases at J, with 8 bases between. Germline V gene sequence: CDR1 SEHNR, CDR2 FQNEAQ (reference sequence). The CDR3 runs to 14 residues. The CDR3 here is CASSLARTDNEQFF. The CDR3, as DNA: TGTGCCAGCAGCTTAGCGAGGACAGACAATGAGCAGTTCTTC.

The chain recombines TRBV11-2 with TRBJ1-5; TRBD1 aligns across 9 bases. Looked up from germline, CDR1 is SGHAT and CDR2 is FQNNGV. With 2 bases clipped from V and 5 bases from J, the junction kept 10 bases outside the gene matches. The CDR3 spans 17 residues. The CDR3 nucleotides read TGTGCCAGCAGCTTAATGAGGACAGGGGAGGGCCATCAGCCCCAGCATTTT. It codes for CASSLMRTGEGHQPQHF.

The rearrangement joins TRBV28 to TRBJ2-5; 7 bases line up with TRBD2. J lost 5 bases, V lost 4 bases, and 13 bases had no gene match. CDR3 length: 16 residues. Germline V lookup: CDR1 MDHEN, CDR2 SYDVKM. The CDR3 loop is CASSWGRVWRLETQYF. Written as DNA, the CDR3 is TGTGCCAGCAGTTGGGGGAGGGTATGGCGGTTGGAGACCCAGTACTTC. The whole variable domain, remainder taken from reference TRBV28 and TRBJ2-5, is DVKVTQSSRYLVKRTGEKVFLECVQDMDHENMFWYRQDPGLGLRLIYFSYDVKMKEKGDIPEGYSVSREKKERFSLILESASTNQTSMYLCASSWGRVWRLETQYFGPGTRLLVL.

The rearrangement links TRBV7-9 to TRBJ2-1; 7 bases match TRBD2. Germline loops: CDR1 SEHNR, CDR2 FQNEAQ (reference sequence). Germline trimming cut 4 bases from V and 9 bases from J; bases unmatched to any gene: 15. This CDR3 has 16 amino acids. CDR3 protein: CASSSRWEGPPGEQFF. The CDR3 DNA reads TGTGCCAGCAGCTCAAGGTGGGAGGGCCCTCCCGGTGAGCAGTTCTTC.

This chain links TRBV7-9 with TRBJ2-5, with 7 bases aligning to TRBD2. Trimming cost V 5 bases and J 5 bases; bases outside gene matches: 11. Germline CDR1 SEHNR, CDR2 FQNEAQ (reference sequence). This CDR3 region has 15 residues. The CDR3 bases are TGTGCCAGCAGCCTGTTTGTCGGGGGGACGGAGACCCAGTACTTC. This sequence encodes CASSLFVGGTETQYF.

The chain carries TRBV25-1 and TRBJ2-1; 7 positions agree with TRBD2. Germline V CDR1 and CDR2: MGHDK, SYGVNS. This CDR3 is built from 14 residues. After removal of 3 bases from V and 8 bases from J, the junction contained 7 bases not matched to a gene. The CDR3 loop reads CASSERESLDEQFF. The CDR3 DNA is TGTGCCAGCAGTGAGCGGGAGTCTCTTGATGAGCAGTTCTTC.

This sequence joins TRBV4-1 and TRBJ1-2, with TRBD1 matching 7 bases. V shed 4 bases, J shed 5 bases, and the junction held 19 bases outside the gene matches. This CDR3 has 18 residues. CDR1 MGHRA and CDR2 YSYEKL come from the germline V gene. The CDR3 nucleotides are TGCGCCAGCAGCCTACATCTGGACAGGCCAACTCCAGTTTATGGCTACACCTTC. This translates into CASSLHLDRPTPVYGYTF.

The chain is built from TRBV9 and TRBJ2-7, with 11 bases identical to TRBD1. Germline lookup yields CDR1 SGDLS and CDR2 YYNGEE. CDR3 length: 15 amino acids. J was trimmed by 3 bases and V by 3 bases; bases with no gene match: 5. The chain's CDR3 is CASSATGTGGYEQYF. In nucleotides, the CDR3 is TGTGCCAGCAGCGCTACCGGGACAGGGGGCTACGAGCAGTACTTC.

The CDR3 loop reads CASSLEDRGHVNTEAFF. CDR3 nucleotide sequence: TGTGCCAGCAGCTTGGAAGACAGGGGGCATGTGAACACTGAAGCTTTCTTT. The chain employs TRBV5-6 and TRBJ1-1; 10 bases agree with TRBD1. After removal of 0 bases from V and 0 bases from J, the junction contained 5 bases not matched to a gene. Germline V gene lookup returns CDR1 SGHDT and CDR2 YYEEEE. The CDR3 is made up of 17 amino acids.

This chain links TRBV28 with TRBJ2-5; 11 nucleotides match TRBD2. The CDR3 length is 14 residues. V was pared by 10 bases and J by 4 bases, with 8 bases of the junction left unmatched. The germline V gene has CDR1 MDHEN and CDR2 SYDVKM. CDR3 bases: TGTGCCACCCGTTTAGGACTAGCGGGAGAGACCCAGTACTTC. Its translation: CATRLGLAGETQYF.